Below are 6 T cell receptor beta chains sequenced from a single sample in a study of cytomegalovirus exposure and HLA in healthy donors. A multiplex PCR was run with 60 Vbeta primers and 13 Jbeta primers. The table came from immunoSEQ multiplex PCR; TCRdb's copy has only in-frame clones and leaves some out. The sample lists about 97,000 clones; roughly four fifths were seen once. Sequenced input: PBMCs. These receptors came from a man aged 40-49 years in good health and CMV-seropositive.

V and J are TRBV5-4 and TRBJ2-7; 8 positions match TRBD2. Germline V gene sequence: CDR1 SGHNT, CDR2 YYREEE (reference sequence). This CDR3 is built from 15 residues. The V and J ends lost 0 bases and 0 bases, in that order; junction bases with no gene match: 2. This chain's CDR3 is CASSLAGGRSYEQYF. The CDR3 bases are TGTGCCAGCAGCTTGGCGGGAGGGCGCTCCTACGAGCAGTACTTC.

For the CDR3, the DNA is TGTGCCAGCAGTTACAGTCAGGGTTCCTACGAGCAGTACTTC. It codes for CASSYSQGSYEQYF. The V call is TRBV6-5, the J call TRBJ2-7; a possible D gene is TRBD1 (5 bases). CDR3 size: 14 residues. Germline CDR1 and CDR2: MNHEY and SVGAGI. V was clipped by 2 bases and J by 1 base, with 9 bases between them.

The V gene is TRBV5-1, the J gene TRBJ2-2; D is possibly TRBD1 (6 bases). The germline V and J ends were trimmed by 5 bases and 1 base, with 6 bases remaining between them. Germline CDR1 is SGHRS and CDR2 is YFSETQ. This CDR3 is 13 amino acids long. CDR3 bases: TGCGCCAGCAGGGACAGGAACACCGGGGAGCTGTTTTTT. This codes for CASRDRNTGELFF.

The rearrangement links TRBV14 to TRBJ2-2, with 9 bases identical to TRBD1. V was clipped by 6 bases and J by 2 bases; unmatched bases: 4. The CDR3 length is 15 residues. CDR1 SGHDN and CDR2 FVKESK come from the germline V gene. The CDR3 DNA follows: TGTGCCAGCAGACTGGACAGGGGTAACACCGGGGAGCTGTTTTTT. Amino acids: CASRLDRGNTGELFF. Variable domain in full (rest from reference TRBV14 and TRBJ2-2): EAGVTQFPSHSVIEKGQTVTLRCDPISGHDNLYWYRRVMGKEIKFLLHFVKESKQDESGMPNNRFLAERTGGTYSTLKVQPAELEDSGVYFCASRLDRGNTGELFFGEGSRLTVL.

The gene calls are TRBV10-3 and TRBJ2-4; 7 bases are shared with TRBD1. Germline trimming cut 4 bases from V and 6 bases from J; bases unmatched to any gene: 0. CDR3 length equals 12 residues. Germline V lookup: CDR1 ENHRY, CDR2 SYGVKD. The CDR3 DNA follows: TGTGCCATCAGTGGACAGGGAAACATTCAGTACTTC. This codes for CAISGQGNIQYF.

This chain uses TRBV25-1 with TRBJ2-2, with 10 bases fitting TRBD1. This CDR3 is built from 17 residues. Germline CDR1 MGHDK, CDR2 SYGVNS. V dropped 7 bases and J dropped 4; count of bases not matched to a gene: 12. In nucleotides, the CDR3 is TGTGCCAGCAATCCCGGTCCGGGACAGGGGTTCACCGGGGAGCTGTTTTTT. Translating it yields CASNPGPGQGFTGELFF.